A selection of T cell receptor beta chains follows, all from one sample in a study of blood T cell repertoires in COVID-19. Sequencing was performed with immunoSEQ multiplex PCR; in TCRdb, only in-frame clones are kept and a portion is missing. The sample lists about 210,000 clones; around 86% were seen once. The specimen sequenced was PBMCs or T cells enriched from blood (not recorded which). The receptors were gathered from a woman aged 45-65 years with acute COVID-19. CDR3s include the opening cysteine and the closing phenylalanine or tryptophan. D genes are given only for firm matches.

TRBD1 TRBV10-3 CAISRGQGRNSPLHF
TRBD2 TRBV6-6 CASSYGGDHNEQFF
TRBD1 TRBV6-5 CASSLVQGTEAFF
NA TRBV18 CASSPPVRAGEETQYF
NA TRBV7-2 CASSLAPRFGQSYEQFF
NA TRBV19 CASSSLTAGRNQPQHF
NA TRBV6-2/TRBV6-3 CASSYNRVAGNQPQHF
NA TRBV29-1 CSVEDQQGQPQHF
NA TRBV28 CASIGGYLINQPQHF
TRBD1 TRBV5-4 CASSTGVGYTF
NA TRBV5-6 CASSLGPGRNTEAFF
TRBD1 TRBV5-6 CASSLRDRPRYEQYF
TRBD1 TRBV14 CASSRTGVVLGELFF
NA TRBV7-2 CASSLQQGSGNTIYF
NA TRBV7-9 CASSLIGRLQYF
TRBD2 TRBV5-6 CASSLGTSGWVGDEQYF
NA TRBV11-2 CASSQQRGSGNTIYF
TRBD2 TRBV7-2 CASSGGGTSGVNEQFF
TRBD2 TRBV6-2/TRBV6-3 CASSLGTSGFKDF
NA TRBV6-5 CASSYSGPRGTEAFF
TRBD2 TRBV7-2 CASSLEGLANEQFF
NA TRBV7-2 CASSTRGREKLFF
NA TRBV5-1 CASSLSGTQQETQYF